This T cell receptor beta chain was retrieved from a study of tumor-infiltrating lymphocytes in primary liver carcinoma. Study-level findings and limits: Tumor samples exhibited a significantly greater top-250-clone fraction than blood samples (p = 0.039). Tumor-adjacent and tumor-blood pairs showed less overlap than tumor region pairs. The use of bulk unsorted samples meant that CD4+ and CD8+ repertoires were not compared.

This CDR3 spans 14 amino acids. Germline V gene data show CDR1 as MNHEY and CDR2 as SVGEGT. Germline trimming cut 6 bases from V and 2 bases from J; bases unmatched to any gene: 6. Unsorted whole blood supplied the blood RNA, and germline DNA was isolated too. This clonotype appeared many times. Its antigen is not known. A primer in the constant region served to generate TCR beta cDNA from roughly 450 ng of total RNA. What produced the TCR beta libraries was three nested multiplex PCR rounds using slightly modified ARM-PCR. The first two PCR rounds, roughly 10 cycles each, used TRBV1-TRBV30 forward primers and a C-beta reverse primer. One entry per CDR3 protein, called by TCRdb with MiXCR from the multiplex PCR reads. The table lists 320,000 or so distinct CDR3 sequences, over 55% of them singletons, with approximately 9% in the top ten.

The sequence was collected from a man aged 40-50 years with primary liver carcinoma and hepatitis B virus infection. Sequenced sample: peripheral blood. V is TRBV6-2 or TRBV6-3 and J is TRBJ2-5, with 7 bases fitting TRBD2. CDR3 nucleotide sequence: TGTGCCAGCAGAACGAGACTAGCTCAAGAGACCCAGTACTTC. Translation: CASRTRLAQETQYF.